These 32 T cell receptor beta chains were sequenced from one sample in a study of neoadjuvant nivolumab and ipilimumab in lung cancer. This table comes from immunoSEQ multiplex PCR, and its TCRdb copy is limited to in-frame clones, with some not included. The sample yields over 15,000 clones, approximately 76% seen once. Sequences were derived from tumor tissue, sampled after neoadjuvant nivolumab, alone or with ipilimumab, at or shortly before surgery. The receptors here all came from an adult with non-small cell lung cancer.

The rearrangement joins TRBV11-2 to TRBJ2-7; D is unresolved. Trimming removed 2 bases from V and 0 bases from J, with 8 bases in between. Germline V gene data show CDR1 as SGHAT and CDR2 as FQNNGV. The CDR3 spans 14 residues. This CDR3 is CASSLSQNSYEQYF. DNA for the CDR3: TGTGCCAGCAGCTTATCACAGAACTCCTACGAGCAGTACTTC.

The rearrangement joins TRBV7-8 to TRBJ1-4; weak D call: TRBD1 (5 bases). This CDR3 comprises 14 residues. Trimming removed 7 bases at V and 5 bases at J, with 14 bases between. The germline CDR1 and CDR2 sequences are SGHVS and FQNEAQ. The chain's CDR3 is CASNRGGGNEKLFF. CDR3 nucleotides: TGTGCCAGCAACCGCGGGGGAGGGAATGAAAAACTGTTTTTT.

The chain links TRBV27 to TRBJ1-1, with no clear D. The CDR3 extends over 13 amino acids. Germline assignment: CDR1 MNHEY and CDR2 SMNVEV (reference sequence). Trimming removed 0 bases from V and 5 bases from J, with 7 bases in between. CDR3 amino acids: CASSLSALTEAFF. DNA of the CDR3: TGTGCCAGCAGTTTATCTGCCCTAACTGAAGCTTTCTTT.

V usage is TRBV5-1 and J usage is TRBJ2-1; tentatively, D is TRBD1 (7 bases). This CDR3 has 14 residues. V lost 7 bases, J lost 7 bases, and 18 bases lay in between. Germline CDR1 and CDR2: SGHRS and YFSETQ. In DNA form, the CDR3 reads TGCGCCAGCGGCGGGAAGGGGGCCGGGAATGAGCAGTTCTTC. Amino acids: CASGGKGAGNEQFF. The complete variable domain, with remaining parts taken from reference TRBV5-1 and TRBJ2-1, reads KAGVTQTPRYLIKTRGQQVTLSCSPISGHRSVSWYQQTPGQGLQFLFEYFSETQRNKGNFPGRFSGRQFSNSRSEMNVSTLELGDSALYLCASGGKGAGNEQFFGPGTRLTVL.

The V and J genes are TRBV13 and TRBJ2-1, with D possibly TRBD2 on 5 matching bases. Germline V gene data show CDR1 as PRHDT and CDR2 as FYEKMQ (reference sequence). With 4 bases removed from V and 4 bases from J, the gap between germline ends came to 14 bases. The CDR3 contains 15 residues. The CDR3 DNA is TGTGCCAGCAGCTCCCCAAAGACGGGGTACAATGAGCAGTTCTTC. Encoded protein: CASSSPKTGYNEQFF.

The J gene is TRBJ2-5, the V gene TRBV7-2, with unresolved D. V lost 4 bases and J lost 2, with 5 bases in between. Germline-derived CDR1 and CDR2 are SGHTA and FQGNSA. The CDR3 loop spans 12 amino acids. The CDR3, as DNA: TGTGCCAGCAGCTACGATCAAGAGACCCAGTACTTC. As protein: CASSYDQETQYF.

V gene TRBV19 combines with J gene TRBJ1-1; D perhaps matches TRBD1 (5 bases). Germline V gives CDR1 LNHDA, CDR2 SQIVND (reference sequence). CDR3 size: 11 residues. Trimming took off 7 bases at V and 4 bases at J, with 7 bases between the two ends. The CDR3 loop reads CASKGSTEAFF. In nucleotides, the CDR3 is TGTGCCAGTAAGGGGAGCACTGAAGCTTTCTTT.

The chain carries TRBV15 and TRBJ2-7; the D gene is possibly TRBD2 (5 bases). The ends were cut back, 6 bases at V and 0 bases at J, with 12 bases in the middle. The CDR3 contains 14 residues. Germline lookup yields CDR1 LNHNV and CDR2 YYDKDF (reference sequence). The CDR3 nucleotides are TGTGCCACCAGTGAGACTACATCCTCCTACGAGCAGTACTTC. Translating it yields CATSETTSSYEQYF.

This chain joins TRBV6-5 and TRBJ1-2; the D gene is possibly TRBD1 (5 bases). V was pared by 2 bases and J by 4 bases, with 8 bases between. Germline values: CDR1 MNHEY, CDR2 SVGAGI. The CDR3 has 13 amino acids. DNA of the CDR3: TGTGCCAGCAGTTACAGGGACTTCTATGGCTACACCTTC. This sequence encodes CASSYRDFYGYTF.

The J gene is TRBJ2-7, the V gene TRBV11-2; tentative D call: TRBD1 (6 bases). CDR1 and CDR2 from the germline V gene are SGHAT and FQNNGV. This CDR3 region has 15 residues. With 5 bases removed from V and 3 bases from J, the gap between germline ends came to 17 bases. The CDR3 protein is CASSPQPTGHYEQYF. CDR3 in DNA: TGTGCCAGCAGCCCCCAGCCGACAGGTCACTACGAGCAGTACTTC.

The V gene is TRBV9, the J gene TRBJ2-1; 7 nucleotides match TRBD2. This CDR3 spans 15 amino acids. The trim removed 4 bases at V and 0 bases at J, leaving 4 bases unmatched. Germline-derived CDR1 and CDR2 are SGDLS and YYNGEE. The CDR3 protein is CASSPGGGSYNEQFF. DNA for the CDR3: TGTGCCAGCAGCCCTGGGGGGGGCTCCTACAATGAGCAGTTCTTC. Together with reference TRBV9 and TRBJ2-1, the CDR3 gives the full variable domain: DSGVTQTPKHLITATGQRVTLRCSPRSGDLSVYWYQQSLDQGLQFLIQYYNGEERAKGNILERFSAQQFPDLHSELNLSSLELGDSALYFCASSPGGGSYNEQFFGPGTRLTVL.

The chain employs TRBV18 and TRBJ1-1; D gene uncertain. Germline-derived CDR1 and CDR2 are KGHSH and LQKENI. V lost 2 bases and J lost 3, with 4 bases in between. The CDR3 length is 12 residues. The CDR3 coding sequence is TGTGCCAGCTCACCAGGGGACACTGAAGCTTTCTTT. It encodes CASSPGDTEAFF.

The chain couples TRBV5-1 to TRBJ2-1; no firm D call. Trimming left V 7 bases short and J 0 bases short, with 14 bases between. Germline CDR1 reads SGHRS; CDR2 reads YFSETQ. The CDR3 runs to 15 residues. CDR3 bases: TGCGCCAGCCTTCGGCAGCCGAGCTCCTACAATGAGCAGTTCTTC. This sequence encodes CASLRQPSSYNEQFF.

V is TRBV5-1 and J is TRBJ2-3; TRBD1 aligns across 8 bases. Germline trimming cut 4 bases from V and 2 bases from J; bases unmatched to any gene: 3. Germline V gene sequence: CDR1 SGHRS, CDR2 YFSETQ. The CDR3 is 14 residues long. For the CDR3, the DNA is TGCGCCAGCAGCCTGACAGGGGCCACAGATACGCAGTATTTT. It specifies CASSLTGATDTQYF.

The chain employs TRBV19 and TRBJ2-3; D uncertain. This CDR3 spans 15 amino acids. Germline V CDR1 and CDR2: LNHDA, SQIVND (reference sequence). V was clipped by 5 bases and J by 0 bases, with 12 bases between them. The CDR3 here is CASSVTHPSTDTQYF. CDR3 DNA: TGTGCCAGTAGTGTGACTCACCCTAGCACAGATACGCAGTATTTT.

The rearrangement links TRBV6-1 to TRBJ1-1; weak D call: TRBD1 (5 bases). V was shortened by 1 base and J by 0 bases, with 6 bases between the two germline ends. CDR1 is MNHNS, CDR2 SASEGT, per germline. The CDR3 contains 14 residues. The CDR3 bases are TGTGCCAGCAGTGAAGGACAGCTGAACACTGAAGCTTTCTTT. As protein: CASSEGQLNTEAFF.

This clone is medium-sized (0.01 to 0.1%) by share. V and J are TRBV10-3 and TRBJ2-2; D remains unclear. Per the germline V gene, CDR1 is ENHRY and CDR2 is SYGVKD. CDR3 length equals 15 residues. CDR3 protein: CPLKIDNPNTGELFF. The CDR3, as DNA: TGTCCGCTCAAAATAGACAACCCGAACACCGGGGAGCTGTTTTTT.

CDR3 DNA sequence: TGTGCCAGCAGGATCGCGGGGGGTCGCACAGATACGCAGTATTTT. It is translated as CASRIAGGRTDTQYF. The chain carries TRBV27 and TRBJ2-3, with 8 bases matching TRBD2. Germline loops: CDR1 MNHEY, CDR2 SMNVEV (reference sequence). CDR3 length: 15 amino acids. Trimming at V came to 6 bases and at J to 1 base, leaving 6 bases not matched to a gene.

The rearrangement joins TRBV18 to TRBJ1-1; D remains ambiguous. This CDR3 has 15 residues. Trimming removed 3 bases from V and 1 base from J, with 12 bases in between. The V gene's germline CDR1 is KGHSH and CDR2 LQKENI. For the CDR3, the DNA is TGTGCCAGCTCACCGACCTTGGACTGGAACACTGAAGCTTTCTTT. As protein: CASSPTLDWNTEAFF.

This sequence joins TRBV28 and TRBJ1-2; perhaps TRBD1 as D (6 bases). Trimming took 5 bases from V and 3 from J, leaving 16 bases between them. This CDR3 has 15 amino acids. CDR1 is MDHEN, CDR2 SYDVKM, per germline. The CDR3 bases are TGTGCCAGCAGTCCCTGGGGCAGGGGTGACTATGGCTACACCTTC. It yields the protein CASSPWGRGDYGYTF.

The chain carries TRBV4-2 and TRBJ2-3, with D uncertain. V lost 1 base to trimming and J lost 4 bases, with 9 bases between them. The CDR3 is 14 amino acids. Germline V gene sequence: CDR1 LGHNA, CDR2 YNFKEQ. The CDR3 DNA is TGTGCCAGCAGCCAAGTAATGAGTCCAGATACGCAGTATTTT. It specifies CASSQVMSPDTQYF.

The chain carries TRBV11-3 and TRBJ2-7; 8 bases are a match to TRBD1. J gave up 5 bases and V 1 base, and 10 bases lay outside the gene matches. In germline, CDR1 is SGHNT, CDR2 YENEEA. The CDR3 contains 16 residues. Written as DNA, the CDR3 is TGTGCCAGCAGCTTAGTTGGACAGGGACCCTTCCACGAGCAGTACTTC. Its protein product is CASSLVGQGPFHEQYF.

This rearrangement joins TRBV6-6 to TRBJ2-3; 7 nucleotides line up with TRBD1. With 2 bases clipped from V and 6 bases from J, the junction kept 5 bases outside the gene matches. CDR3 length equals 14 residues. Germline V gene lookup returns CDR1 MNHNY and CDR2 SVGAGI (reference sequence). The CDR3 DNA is TGTGCCAGCAGTTACGATCGAGGGGGCGATACGCAGTATTTT. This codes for CASSYDRGGDTQYF.

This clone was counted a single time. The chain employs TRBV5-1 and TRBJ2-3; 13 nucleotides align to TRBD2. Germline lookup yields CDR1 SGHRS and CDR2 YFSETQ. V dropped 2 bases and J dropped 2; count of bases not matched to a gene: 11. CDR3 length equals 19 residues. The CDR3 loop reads CASSFRLAGGGISTDTQYF. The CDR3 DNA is TGCGCCAGCAGCTTCCGACTAGCGGGGGGCGGAATCTCCACAGATACGCAGTATTTT.

The CDR3 coding sequence is TGTGCCAGCAGTTTCCCGGAACGACAGGGGGCATGGGAGCAGTACTTC. Its protein is CASSFPERQGAWEQYF. This chain joins TRBV7-2 and TRBJ2-7, with 10 bases fitting TRBD1. Germline V gene lookup returns CDR1 SGHTA and CDR2 FQGNSA. The length of the CDR3 is 16 residues. V lost 6 bases, J lost 7 bases, and 15 bases stayed unmatched.

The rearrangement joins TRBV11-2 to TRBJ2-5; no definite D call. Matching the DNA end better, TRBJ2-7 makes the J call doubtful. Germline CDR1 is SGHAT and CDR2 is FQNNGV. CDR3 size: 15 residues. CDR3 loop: CASSLGAHRSYEQYF. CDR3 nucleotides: TGTGCCAGCAGCTTAGGGGCTCATCGCTCCTACGAGCAGTACTTC.

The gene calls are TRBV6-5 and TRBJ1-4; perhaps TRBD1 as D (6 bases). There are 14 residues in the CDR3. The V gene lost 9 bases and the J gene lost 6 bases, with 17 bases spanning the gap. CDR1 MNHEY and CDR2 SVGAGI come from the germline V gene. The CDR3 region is CASTRQAGYEKLFF. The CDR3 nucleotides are TGTGCCAGTACCCGACAGGCGGGTTATGAAAAACTGTTTTTT.

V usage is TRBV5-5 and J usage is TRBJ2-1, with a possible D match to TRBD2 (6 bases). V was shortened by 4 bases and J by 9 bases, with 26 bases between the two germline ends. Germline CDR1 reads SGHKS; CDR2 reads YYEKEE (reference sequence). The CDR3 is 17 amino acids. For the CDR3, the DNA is TGTGCCAGCAGCCGAACGGCTATGGGGGGACCCCGCAGTGAGCAGTTCTTC. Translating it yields CASSRTAMGGPRSEQFF. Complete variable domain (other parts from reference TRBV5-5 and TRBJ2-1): DAGVTQSPTHLIKTRGQQVTLRCSPISGHKSVSWYQQVLGQGPQFIFQYYEKEERGRGNFPDRFSARQFPNYSSELNVNALLLGDSALYLCASSRTAMGGPRSEQFFGPGTRLTVL.

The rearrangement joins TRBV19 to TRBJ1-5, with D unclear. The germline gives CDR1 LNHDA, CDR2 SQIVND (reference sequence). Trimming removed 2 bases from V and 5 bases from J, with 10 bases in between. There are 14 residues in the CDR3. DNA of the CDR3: TGTGCCAGTAGTATACGTGGTGGGTATCAGCCCCAGCATTTT. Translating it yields CASSIRGGYQPQHF.

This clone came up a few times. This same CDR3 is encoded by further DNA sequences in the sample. The CDR3 region has the DNA TGTGCCAGCAGCCTTGGCAGGGGCGGCTACACCTTC. It translates to CASSLGRGGYTF. The chain uses TRBV7-9 and TRBJ1-2; a possible D gene is TRBD1 (6 bases). The CDR3 consists of 12 residues. Germline assignment: CDR1 SEHNR and CDR2 FQNEAQ (reference sequence). V lost 5 bases and J lost 8, with 12 bases in between. Together with reference TRBV7-9 and TRBJ1-2, the CDR3 gives the full variable domain: DTGVSQNPRHKITKRGQNVTFRCDPISEHNRLYWYRQTLGQGPEFLTYFQNEAQLEKSRLLSDRFSAERPKGSFSTLEIQRTEQGDSAMYLCASSLGRGGYTFGSGTRLTVV.

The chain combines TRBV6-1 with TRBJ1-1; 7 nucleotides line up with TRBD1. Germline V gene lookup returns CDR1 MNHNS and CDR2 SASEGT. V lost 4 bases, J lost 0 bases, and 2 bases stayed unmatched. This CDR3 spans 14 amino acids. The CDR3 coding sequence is TGTGCCAGCAGTGTGACAGGGCTGAACACTGAAGCTTTCTTT. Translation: CASSVTGLNTEAFF.

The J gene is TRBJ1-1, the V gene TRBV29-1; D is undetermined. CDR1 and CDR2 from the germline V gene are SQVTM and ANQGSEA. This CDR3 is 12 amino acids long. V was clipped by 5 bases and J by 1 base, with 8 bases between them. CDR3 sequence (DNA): TGCAGCGTTCAACAGTCGAACACTGAAGCTTTCTTT. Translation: CSVQQSNTEAFF.